The text below deals with one T cell receptor beta chain. Some clones are missing from TCRdb's copy, which holds only in-frame ones; the method was immunoSEQ multiplex PCR. This sample has about 330,000 clones, with more than 70% found just once. This record belongs to a study of blood T cell repertoires in COVID-19. The clonotype comes from a young woman who had recovered from COVID-19. The source material was PBMCs or T cells enriched from blood (not recorded which).

The CDR3 DNA reads TGCGCCAGCAGCCCCCTCGGCTTGACAGGTTCGAGGAACACCATATATTTT. Amino acids: CASSPLGLTGSRNTIYF. The chain recombines TRBV4-1 with TRBJ1-3, with a possible D match to TRBD1 (6 bases). Germline lookup yields CDR1 MGHRA and CDR2 YSYEKL. Trimming shortened V by 4 bases and J by 7 bases, and 23 bases separated the two germline ends. The CDR3 contains 17 residues.